This is a list of T cell receptor beta chains from one sample in a study of response to subunit inactivated influenza vaccine. TCRdb re-called the RT-PCR reads through MiXCR, storing one row per CDR3 protein. This table holds under 750,000 distinct CDR3 sequences, 10% to 15% found once. The sample in question was PBMCs from blood, obtained on the day of vaccination. All receptors come from a man aged 50 to 60 who received an inactivated influenza vaccine. CDR3s include the opening cysteine and the closing phenylalanine or tryptophan. A D gene is named only where the DNA matches it firmly. Size values are once, few and many counts, or a class for expanded clones, and some rows have none.

j_gene: TRBJ2-7; abundance: .; d_gene: TRBD1; v_gene: TRBV4-3; CDR3nt: TGCGCCAGCAGCCAAGAAGGGCCGGGACAGGGTTACGAGCAGTACTTC; CDR3aa: CASSQEGPGQGYEQYF
j_gene: TRBJ2-4; abundance: .; d_gene: TRBD1; v_gene: TRBV5-5; CDR3nt: TGTGCCAGCAAAGAAGGACAGGGGAGAGCCAAAAACATTCAGTACTTC; CDR3aa: CASKEGQGRAKNIQYF
j_gene: TRBJ2-1; abundance: .; d_gene: TRBD2; v_gene: TRBV29-1; CDR3nt: TGCAGCGTTGAAACTAGCGGGAGCTCCTACAATGAGCAGTTCTTC; CDR3aa: CSVETSGSSYNEQFF
j_gene: TRBJ1-1; abundance: .; d_gene: .; v_gene: TRBV3-1; CDR3nt: TGTGCCAGCAGCCAAGAATCAGAGAGGACTGAAGCTTTCTTT; CDR3aa: CASSQESERTEAFF
j_gene: TRBJ2-3; abundance: .; d_gene: .; v_gene: TRBV20-1; CDR3nt: TGCAGTGCTAGTCGGGGAGACACCACAGATACGCAGTATTTT; CDR3aa: CSASRGDTTDTQYF
j_gene: TRBJ1-6; abundance: few; d_gene: .; v_gene: TRBV6-5; CDR3nt: TGTGCCAGCAGTTACGTGGGCACTAGGTCACCCCTCCACTTT; CDR3aa: CASSYVGTRSPLHF
j_gene: TRBJ2-1; abundance: .; d_gene: .; v_gene: TRBV6-5; CDR3nt: TGTGCCAGCAGTTTTGGTCAGGGAATCATTAGCTCCTACAATGAGCAGTTCTTC; CDR3aa: CASSFGQGIISSYNEQFF
j_gene: TRBJ1-4; abundance: few; d_gene: .; v_gene: TRBV11-2; CDR3nt: TGTGCCAGCAGCCCTGACAGATTCTATGAAAAACTGTTTTTT; CDR3aa: CASSPDRFYEKLFF
j_gene: TRBJ2-1; abundance: .; d_gene: TRBD2; v_gene: TRBV6-1; CDR3nt: TGTGCCAGCAGTGTCTCGGGACTAGCGGGAGGAAATGAGCAGTTCTTC; CDR3aa: CASSVSGLAGGNEQFF
j_gene: TRBJ2-5; abundance: .; d_gene: .; v_gene: TRBV5-1; CDR3nt: TGCGCCAGCAGCTTGAATAACGTCGGGGGGACCCAGTACTTC; CDR3aa: CASSLNNVGGTQYF
j_gene: TRBJ2-7; abundance: many; d_gene: .; v_gene: TRBV20-1; CDR3nt: TGCAGTGCTAGAGATTACCAGGGAGAGGACGAGCAGTACTTC; CDR3aa: CSARDYQGEDEQYF
j_gene: TRBJ1-1; abundance: few; d_gene: .; v_gene: TRBV19; CDR3nt: TGTGCCAGTAGTATATTGCTGGGGAACACTGAAGCTTTCTTT; CDR3aa: CASSILLGNTEAFF
j_gene: TRBJ1-1; abundance: .; d_gene: .; v_gene: TRBV3-1; CDR3nt: TGTGCCAGCAGACGCGGTTTCGACACTGAAGCTTTCTTT; CDR3aa: CASRRGFDTEAFF
j_gene: TRBJ2-3; abundance: .; d_gene: .; v_gene: TRBV28; CDR3nt: TGTGCCAGCAGTTTGACAGTAACGTCTAGCACAGATACGCAGTATTTT; CDR3aa: CASSLTVTSSTDTQYF
j_gene: TRBJ2-3; abundance: few; d_gene: TRBD2; v_gene: TRBV20-1; CDR3nt: TGCAGTGCTAGTCTATTCGGGACTAGAGAAGGCCCAGATACGCAGTATTTT; CDR3aa: CSASLFGTREGPDTQYF
j_gene: TRBJ2-2; abundance: few; d_gene: .; v_gene: TRBV18; CDR3nt: TGTGCCAGCCCCCTCGACAGCGCGAACACCGGGGAGCTGTTTTTT; CDR3aa: CASPLDSANTGELFF
j_gene: TRBJ1-1; abundance: few; d_gene: .; v_gene: TRBV20-1; CDR3nt: TGCAGTGTAAGGTGGGAGAACACTGAAGCTTTCTTT; CDR3aa: CSVRWENTEAFF
j_gene: TRBJ2-1; abundance: many; d_gene: .; v_gene: TRBV9; CDR3nt: TGTGCCAGCAGCGTAGCTGGGATAGCGCGCTCCTACAATGAGCAGTTCTTC; CDR3aa: CASSVAGIARSYNEQFF
j_gene: TRBJ2-7; abundance: few; d_gene: .; v_gene: TRBV28; CDR3nt: TGTGCCAGCAGTCAGCCACCCGGGACTTACTACGAGCAGTACTTC; CDR3aa: CASSQPPGTYYEQYF
j_gene: TRBJ2-2; abundance: .; d_gene: .; v_gene: TRBV28; CDR3nt: TGTGCCAGCAGTTCGACAGGAGGTTCCGGGGAGCTGTTTTTT; CDR3aa: CASSSTGGSGELFF
j_gene: TRBJ2-5; abundance: .; d_gene: .; v_gene: TRBV12-3/TRBV12-4; CDR3nt: TGTGCCAGCAGTTTTGCGGGGTCTCAAGAGACCCAGTACTTC; CDR3aa: CASSFAGSQETQYF
j_gene: TRBJ2-7; abundance: .; d_gene: TRBD2; v_gene: TRBV12-3/TRBV12-4; CDR3nt: TGTGCCAGCGCCCCCGCGGGGGGCCCCTCCTACGAGCAGTACTTC; CDR3aa: CASAPAGGPSYEQYF
j_gene: TRBJ2-7; abundance: many; d_gene: TRBD1; v_gene: TRBV6-2/TRBV6-3; CDR3nt: TGTGCCAGCAGTTACTCTGGACAGGGGGCGTCATACGAGCAGTACTTC; CDR3aa: CASSYSGQGASYEQYF
j_gene: TRBJ1-1; abundance: many; d_gene: .; v_gene: TRBV28; CDR3nt: TGTGCCAGCAGCCGAATACCCACTGAAGCTTTCTTT; CDR3aa: CASSRIPTEAFF
j_gene: TRBJ2-1; abundance: few; d_gene: .; v_gene: TRBV3-1; CDR3nt: TGTGCCAGCAGCCTCGGGACATCTAGCCTCTCCTACAATGAGCAGTTCTTC; CDR3aa: CASSLGTSSLSYNEQFF
j_gene: TRBJ2-1; abundance: many; d_gene: .; v_gene: TRBV27; CDR3nt: TGTGCCAGCAGTCCTCCTATCTGGAGGACCTACAATGAGCAGTTCTTC; CDR3aa: CASSPPIWRTYNEQFF
j_gene: TRBJ2-3; abundance: few; d_gene: TRBD1; v_gene: TRBV12-3/TRBV12-4; CDR3nt: TGTGCCAGCAGTAAGACAGGGGGTGTCACAGATACGCAGTATTTT; CDR3aa: CASSKTGGVTDTQYF
j_gene: TRBJ2-7; abundance: many; d_gene: TRBD1; v_gene: TRBV5-6; CDR3nt: TGTGCCAGCAGCCCCGACAGGGGGACCTACGAGCAGTACTTC; CDR3aa: CASSPDRGTYEQYF
j_gene: TRBJ2-1; abundance: .; d_gene: TRBD2; v_gene: TRBV20-1; CDR3nt: TGCAGTGCCGGGCGGGGGGGCAGCGTCAATGAGCAGTTCTTC; CDR3aa: CSAGRGGSVNEQFF
j_gene: TRBJ2-2; abundance: .; d_gene: .; v_gene: TRBV20-1; CDR3nt: TGCAGTGCTAGCCCTAAGGGAGTAGCCGGGGAGCTGTTTTTT; CDR3aa: CSASPKGVAGELFF
j_gene: TRBJ2-1; abundance: many; d_gene: .; v_gene: TRBV12-3/TRBV12-4; CDR3nt: TGTGCCAGCAGTCAAACTAGACTCTACAATGAGCAGTTCTTC; CDR3aa: CASSQTRLYNEQFF
j_gene: TRBJ2-1; abundance: few; d_gene: TRBD2; v_gene: TRBV6-2/TRBV6-3; CDR3nt: TGTGCCAGCAGTTATTTTCTAGCGGGAGTATATGAGCAGTTCTTC; CDR3aa: CASSYFLAGVYEQFF
j_gene: TRBJ1-1; abundance: .; d_gene: .; v_gene: TRBV5-6; CDR3nt: TGTGCCAGCAGCTTAATCGGCTCGAGCGAAGCTTTCTTT; CDR3aa: CASSLIGSSEAFF
j_gene: TRBJ2-2; abundance: many; d_gene: TRBD2; v_gene: TRBV4-2; CDR3nt: TGTGCCAGCAGCCAAGATTCCCTAGCGGGGGGGTTCGGGGAGCTGTTTTTT; CDR3aa: CASSQDSLAGGFGELFF
j_gene: TRBJ1-1; abundance: few; d_gene: TRBD1; v_gene: TRBV4-1; CDR3nt: TGCGCCAGCAGCCCGGGACAGGCGCGAAAGAACACTGAAGCTTTCTTT; CDR3aa: CASSPGQARKNTEAFF
j_gene: TRBJ2-3; abundance: many; d_gene: .; v_gene: TRBV20-1; CDR3nt: TGCAGTGCTGTCCGGGAGTGGGCAGATACGCAGTATTTT; CDR3aa: CSAVREWADTQYF
j_gene: TRBJ2-7; abundance: few; d_gene: .; v_gene: TRBV6-2/TRBV6-3; CDR3nt: TGTGCCAGCAGCCCCTGGGGATACGAGCAGTACTTC; CDR3aa: CASSPWGYEQYF
j_gene: TRBJ2-3; abundance: few; d_gene: .; v_gene: TRBV20-1; CDR3nt: TGCAGTGCTACCCGGGTAGCGGCTAGCACAGATACGCAGTATTTT; CDR3aa: CSATRVAASTDTQYF
j_gene: TRBJ2-5; abundance: few; d_gene: .; v_gene: TRBV24-1; CDR3nt: TGTGCCACCAGTGACCCGATGGGGGCCCAGTACTTC; CDR3aa: CATSDPMGAQYF
j_gene: TRBJ1-1; abundance: .; d_gene: .; v_gene: TRBV2; CDR3nt: TGTGCCAGCAGTGAGAGTCGCGTGTATGGGGCTGAAGCTTTCTTT; CDR3aa: CASSESRVYGAEAFF
j_gene: TRBJ2-7; abundance: .; d_gene: .; v_gene: TRBV6-5; CDR3nt: TGTGCCAGCAGTACCTCGGGGGATCCCGGGTACGAGCAGTACTTC; CDR3aa: CASSTSGDPGYEQYF
j_gene: TRBJ1-2; abundance: .; d_gene: TRBD1; v_gene: TRBV7-9; CDR3nt: TGTGCCAGCAGCTTAGAGGTGGGACAGACTTATGGCTACACCTTC; CDR3aa: CASSLEVGQTYGYTF
j_gene: TRBJ2-5; abundance: .; d_gene: TRBD2; v_gene: TRBV5-6; CDR3nt: TGTGCCAGCAGCGGGACTAGCGGGACCGAAGTTGAAGAGACCCAGTACTTC; CDR3aa: CASSGTSGTEVEETQYF